The 8 T cell receptor beta chains presented below share a single source sample, sequenced in a study of blood T cell repertoires in COVID-19. Some clones are missing from TCRdb's copy, which holds only in-frame ones; the method was immunoSEQ multiplex PCR. The table records 60,000 or so clones, 65% to 90% of them present only once. The specimen was peripheral blood. Source of these receptors: a human donor in a cohort sampled during active COVID-19.

This clone was picked up a small number of times. The CDR3 DNA reads as TGTGCCAGCAGTGAACCAGGGGGCGAAGATACGCAGTATTTT. Translating it yields CASSEPGGEDTQYF. This rearrangement joins TRBV6-1 to TRBJ2-3; 8 bases are shared with TRBD1. The CDR3 spans 14 residues. V shed 2 bases, J shed 5 bases, and the junction held 3 bases outside the gene matches. Germline V gene data show CDR1 as MNHNS and CDR2 as SASEGT.

The chain uses TRBV30 and TRBJ2-1, with D possibly matching TRBD2 (6 bases). Trimming removed 2 bases at V and 10 bases at J, with 18 bases between. From germline, CDR1 is GTSNPN and CDR2 SVGIG (reference sequence). This CDR3 comprises 14 residues. Here the CDR3 reads CAWSPGTGRWEQFF. The CDR3 nucleotides read TGTGCCTGGAGTCCCGGGACTGGTCGGTGGGAGCAGTTCTTC.

The genes are TRBV5-8 and TRBJ1-1; tentatively, D is TRBD1 (5 bases). The V gene lost 2 bases and the J gene lost 1 base, with 6 bases spanning the gap. The CDR3 extends over 13 amino acids. CDR1 SGHTS and CDR2 YDEGEE come from the germline V gene. The CDR3 sequence is CASSFDRNTEAFF. CDR3 bases: TGTGCCAGCAGCTTTGACAGGAACACTGAAGCTTTCTTT.

This clone was found once. The CDR3 region has the DNA TGTGCCAGCAGTTTCTCGGCAGGGAACTACCCCTACAATGAGCAGTTCTTC. It is translated as CASSFSAGNYPYNEQFF. The chain employs TRBV27 and TRBJ2-1; TRBD1 is a possible D gene (5 bases). CDR3 length equals 17 residues. The ends were cut back, 3 bases at V and 2 bases at J, with 17 bases in the middle. Per the germline V gene, CDR1 is MNHEY and CDR2 is SMNVEV (reference sequence).

The rearrangement joins TRBV6-5 to TRBJ1-4; TRBD1 aligns across 7 bases. CDR1 and CDR2 from the germline V gene are MNHEY and SVGAGI. After removal of 4 bases from V and 1 base from J, the junction contained 6 bases not matched to a gene. The CDR3 runs 16 residues. The CDR3 sequence is CASSFSYRGTNEKLFF. CDR3 DNA sequence: TGTGCCAGCAGTTTCTCATACAGGGGAACTAATGAAAAACTGTTTTTT.

V and J are TRBV18 and TRBJ2-5, with a possible D match to TRBD1 (5 bases). The CDR3 is made up of 14 amino acids. V was cut by 5 bases and J by 2 bases, with 12 bases left in between. Germline lookup yields CDR1 KGHSH and CDR2 LQKENI. The CDR3 DNA reads TGTGCCAGCTCAGCAGACAGAGATCAAGAGACCCAGTACTTC. Protein sequence: CASSADRDQETQYF.

This sequence joins TRBV7-7 and TRBJ2-7; TRBD1 matches at 9 bases. Germline loops: CDR1 SSHAT, CDR2 FNYEAQ (reference sequence). The CDR3 runs 15 residues. V shed 1 base, J shed 1 base, and the junction held 2 bases outside the gene matches. CDR3 DNA: TGTGCCAGCAGCTTAGGACAGGGGGAATCCTACGAGCAGTACTTC. Translating it yields CASSLGQGESYEQYF.

The rearrangement links TRBV5-4 to TRBJ2-7; perhaps TRBD2 as D (5 bases). Germline V gives CDR1 SGHNT, CDR2 YYREEE (reference sequence). The V end lost 5 bases, the J end lost 7 bases, and 13 bases lay between the germline ends. There are 12 residues in the CDR3. The CDR3 here is CASRGIRDEQYF. CDR3 nucleotides: TGTGCCAGCAGAGGGATCCGGGATGAGCAGTACTTC.